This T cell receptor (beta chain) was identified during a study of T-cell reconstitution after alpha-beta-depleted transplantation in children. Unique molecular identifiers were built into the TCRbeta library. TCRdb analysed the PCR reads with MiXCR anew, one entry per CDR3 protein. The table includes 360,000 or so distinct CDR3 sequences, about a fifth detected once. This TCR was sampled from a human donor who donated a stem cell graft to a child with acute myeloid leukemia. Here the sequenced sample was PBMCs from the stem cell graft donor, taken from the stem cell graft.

CDR3 sequence: CASSWGHVGSAYEQYF. CDR3 DNA: TGTGCCAGCAGCTGGGGGCACGTGGGCTCCGCCTACGAGCAGTACTTC. The rearrangement joins TRBV12-3 or TRBV12-4 to TRBJ2-7, with a tentative D call TRBD1 (6 bases). V dropped 6 bases and J dropped 2 bases, with 20 bases sitting between them. This CDR3 spans 16 amino acids.